This T cell receptor (beta chain) was identified in a study of shared clonotypes between healthy human individuals. The deep-level immunoSEQ assay was used. Once extracted for a subset, genomic DNA was divided evenly among several immunoSEQ plates. Each PCR replicate from the sorted subsets contained around 0.2 ug DNA, which is 30,000 or so T cell genomes. Per the original data handling: ImmunoSEQ supplied junction-only sequences lacking quality scores, so filtering was different. This table comes from immunoSEQ multiplex PCR, and its TCRdb copy is limited to in-frame clones, with some not included. V, J and clone size derive from that table, while D and trimming were established from the DNA sequence. The table shows some 2.1 million clones, with over 85% occurring only once. Trimming pared 5 bases from V and 2 bases from J, leaving 16 bases between. The germline gives CDR1 SGHTA, CDR2 FQGNSA. This CDR3 spans 15 amino acids.

The sequencing sample was made of naive CD4+ T cells sorted from blood. As for subset: CD45RA+ positively selected. The source of this sequence is a man younger than 35 in good health. The chain uses TRBV7-2 and TRBJ2-7; D is ambiguous. Written as DNA, the CDR3 is TGTGCCAGCAGCCCGCCTGACTCTCTACCCTACGAGCAGTACTTC. This encodes CASSPPDSLPYEQYF.